A single sample is the source of the 17 T cell receptor beta chains below, sequenced in a study of technical replicates of blood from a few donors. Sequencing used immunoSEQ multiplex PCR; TCRdb keeps in-frame clones, though not all of them. Of approximately 15,000 clones in the sample, around 86% were seen once. The source material was PBMCs. The source of these receptors is a human donor in good health.

The chain links TRBV7-6 to TRBJ2-3; the D gene is possibly TRBD1 (5 bases). CDR3 length: 13 amino acids. Germline V CDR1 and CDR2: SGHVS, FNYEAQ. Trimming shortened V by 5 bases and J by 7 bases, and 13 bases separated the two germline ends. The CDR3 coding sequence is TGTGCCAGCAGCCTCGCCAGGGAACATACGCAGTATTTT. It is translated as CASSLAREHTQYF.

The chain uses TRBV5-1 and TRBJ1-2, with 12 nucleotides matching TRBD1. This CDR3 is 14 amino acids long. After removal of 7 bases from V and 5 bases from J, the junction contained 6 bases not matched to a gene. CDR1 and CDR2 from the germline V gene are SGHRS and YFSETQ. The CDR3: CASSGQGAGYGYTF. The DNA for the CDR3 is TGCGCCAGCTCGGGACAGGGGGCAGGGTATGGCTACACCTTC.

This chain uses TRBV19 with TRBJ1-2; 7 positions agree with TRBD1. The CDR3 sequence is 15 residues long. Unmatched junction bases numbered 15, after V lost 10 bases and J lost 4 bases. CDR1 LNHDA and CDR2 SQIVND come from the germline V gene (reference sequence). CDR3 sequence: CATRRDTGEAYGYTF. For the CDR3, the DNA is TGTGCCACCAGAAGGGATACAGGGGAGGCCTATGGCTACACCTTC.

V usage is TRBV7-9 and J usage is TRBJ2-1; 9 nucleotides line up with TRBD2. Germline-derived CDR1 and CDR2 are SEHNR and FQNEAQ (reference sequence). The CDR3 sequence is 15 residues long. The ends lost 1 base at V and 7 bases at J; junction bases unmatched: 5. The CDR3: CASSLVAGVRNEQFF. The DNA for the CDR3 is TGTGCCAGCAGCTTAGTAGCGGGAGTGCGGAATGAGCAGTTCTTC.

The chain carries TRBV25-1 and TRBJ2-1; TRBD2 aligns across 8 bases. Germline trimming cut 1 base from V and 0 bases from J; bases unmatched to any gene: 2. Germline-derived CDR1 and CDR2 are MGHDK and SYGVNS. The CDR3 has 16 amino acids. CDR3 nucleotide sequence: TGTGCCAGCAGTGAATTAGCGGGGAGCTCCTACAATGAGCAGTTCTTC. Its protein product is CASSELAGSSYNEQFF.

The chain has TRBV2 and TRBJ2-5; 9 bases align to TRBD2. The V gene's germline CDR1 is SNHLY and CDR2 FYNNEI. This CDR3 contains 14 residues. Germline trimming cut 3 bases from V and 5 bases from J; bases unmatched to any gene: 4. DNA for the CDR3: TGTGCCAGCAGTGAGCGGGAGGGCCCCGAGACCCAGTACTTC. This translates into CASSEREGPETQYF.

This chain connects TRBV15 to TRBJ2-7; 7 nucleotides align to TRBD1. The CDR3 runs 13 residues. The J segment lost 7 bases and the V segment lost 3 bases, leaving 6 bases of the junction unmatched. Germline V gene data show CDR1 as LNHNV and CDR2 as YYDKDF (reference sequence). CDR3 DNA: TGTGCCACCAGCAGGGGACAGTCTCTAGAGCAGTACTTC. Amino acid sequence: CATSRGQSLEQYF.

The chain couples TRBV28 to TRBJ2-5, with a weak D call TRBD1 (8 bases). Germline V lookup: CDR1 MDHEN, CDR2 SYDVKM. V shed 3 bases and J shed 5 bases, with 19 bases lying between them. The CDR3 sequence is 16 residues long. In DNA, the CDR3 is TGTGCCAGCAGTTTGCCTGCACAGGGGGGGCGGGAGACCCAGTACTTC. Protein sequence: CASSLPAQGGRETQYF.

The V gene is TRBV6-1, the J gene TRBJ2-2, with a possible D match to TRBD2 (7 bases). The CDR3 is 16 residues long. Germline V gives CDR1 MNHNS, CDR2 SASEGT. V lost 2 bases to trimming and J lost 7 bases, with 17 bases between them. Here the CDR3 reads CASSEWGGREVGELFF. In DNA form, the CDR3 reads TGTGCCAGCAGTGAATGGGGGGGGCGCGAGGTCGGGGAGCTGTTTTTT.

This clone was observed a single time. V and J are TRBV6-5 and TRBJ2-7; TRBD2 aligns across 8 bases. Germline lookup yields CDR1 MNHEY and CDR2 SVGAGI. V was pared by 6 bases and J by 0 bases, with 7 bases of the junction left unmatched. This CDR3 spans 15 amino acids. The CDR3 is CASSPTSGSSYEQYF. CDR3 DNA: TGTGCCAGCAGCCCCACTAGCGGTAGCTCCTACGAGCAGTACTTC.

This clone has only a few counts. The V call is TRBV29-1, the J call TRBJ1-1, with unresolved D. V was pared by 7 bases and J by 8 bases, with 5 bases between. The CDR3 length is 8 residues. Germline-derived CDR1 and CDR2 are SQVTM and ANQGSEA. The CDR3 DNA reads as TGCAGCGCCAGAGAAGCTTTCTTT. Protein: CSAREAFF.

The chain recombines TRBV7-6 with TRBJ2-5; D perhaps matches TRBD1 (6 bases). From germline, CDR1 is SGHVS and CDR2 FNYEAQ. The CDR3 totals 17 residues. V lost 5 bases and J lost 2, with 21 bases in between. In DNA form, the CDR3 reads TGTGCCAGCAGCCGAGTAACAGGGACGTCGGGACAAGAGACCCAGTACTTC. Amino acid sequence: CASSRVTGTSGQETQYF.

The chain links TRBV19 to TRBJ1-5; 7 positions agree with TRBD1. This CDR3 has 15 amino acids. V lost 1 base to trimming and J lost 2 bases; unmatched junction nucleotides: 2. CDR1 is LNHDA, CDR2 SQIVND, per germline (reference sequence). The CDR3 DNA reads TGTGCCAGTAGTATAGTAGGGGGCGGCAATCAGCCCCAGCATTTT. Protein sequence: CASSIVGGGNQPQHF.

Only a few counts were recorded for this clone. V usage is TRBV5-4 and J usage is TRBJ2-1; D not resolved. V lost 2 bases and J 7 bases, leaving 13 bases between the germline ends. Germline V gene sequence: CDR1 SGHNT, CDR2 YYREEE (reference sequence). CDR3 size: 14 residues. The CDR3 DNA reads as TGTGCCAGCAGCTTTCAGACTTACCTTAATGAGCAGTTCTTC. As protein: CASSFQTYLNEQFF.

This chain links TRBV28 with TRBJ2-7; 8 bases match TRBD1. V dropped 6 bases and J dropped 2; count of bases not matched to a gene: 9. The CDR3 consists of 15 residues. CDR1 and CDR2 (germline): MDHEN, SYDVKM. This chain's CDR3 is CASRAGTGQPYEQYF. In nucleotides, the CDR3 is TGTGCCAGCAGGGCCGGGACAGGACAACCCTACGAGCAGTACTTC.

V and J are TRBV11-2 and TRBJ1-2; a possible D gene is TRBD1 (6 bases). The CDR3 totals 15 residues. Trimming shortened V by 0 bases and J by 4 bases, and 12 bases separated the two germline ends. The V gene's germline CDR1 is SGHAT and CDR2 FQNNGV. This CDR3 is CASSLDQQTGYGYTF. In nucleotides, the CDR3 is TGTGCCAGCAGCTTAGATCAACAGACAGGCTATGGCTACACCTTC. The full variable domain, with the rest looked up from reference TRBV11-2 and TRBJ1-2, is EAGVAQSPRYKIIEKRQSVAFWCNPISGHATLYWYQQILGQGPKLLIQFQNNGVVDDSQLPKDRFSAERLKGVDSTLKIQPAKLEDSAVYLCASSLDQQTGYGYTFGSGTRLTVV.

The rearrangement joins TRBV19 to TRBJ2-4, with D maybe TRBD2 (7 bases). Per the germline V gene, CDR1 is LNHDA and CDR2 is SQIVND (reference sequence). Trimming left V 1 base short and J 8 bases short, with 12 bases between. This CDR3 has 14 residues. CDR3 sequence reads: CASSIGGGRDIQYF. The CDR3 region has the DNA TGTGCCAGTAGTATAGGAGGGGGGAGGGACATTCAGTACTTC.